This paragraph covers one TCR beta chain sequence. The antigen remains unidentified. This PCR relied on a set of 60 Vbeta primers and 13 Jbeta primers. Data came from immunoSEQ multiplex PCR; TCRdb stores just in-frame clones and leaves some out. Here the sample spans about 140,000 clones, nearly 80% being singletons. The germline V gene has CDR1 MNHEY and CDR2 SMNVEV (reference sequence). The ends were cut back, 2 bases at V and 1 base at J, with 8 bases in the middle. This CDR3 is built from 14 residues. These data come from a study of cytomegalovirus exposure and HLA in healthy donors. Study observations and caveats: HLA alleles were associated with 15,000 to 20,000 TCR beta sequences in a later analysis at 0.05 false discovery rate.

The V call is TRBV27, the J call TRBJ1-1; D may be TRBD1 (6 bases). This TCR came from a middle-aged woman in good health and CMV-seronegative. The sample comprised PBMCs. The CDR3 sequence: CASSLNRANTEAFF. For the CDR3, the DNA is TGTGCCAGCAGTTTAAACAGGGCGAACACTGAAGCTTTCTTT.